This is a list of T cell receptor beta chains from one sample in a study of cytomegalovirus exposure and HLA in healthy donors. Profiling relied on immunoSEQ multiplex PCR, and the TCRdb table lists in-frame clones only, not all of them. This table has approximately 180,000 clones, about 12% appearing once. Sequenced sample: PBMCs. The receptors were sampled from a man between 45 and 60 years old in good health and CMV-seropositive. CDR3s include the opening cysteine and the closing phenylalanine or tryptophan. D genes are given only for firm matches. Expanded clones are given a class, and other clones once, few, many or no size at all.

>few|TRBV11-3|TRBJ1-2|TRBD1
TGTGCCAGCAGCTTAAGAGAAACAGGGGGCGGTTATAATTATGGCTACACCTTC
CASSLRETGGGYNYGYTF
>.|TRBV19|TRBJ2-7|.
TGTGCCAGTAGTCCCCTCTCGACGGGAGAGCAGTACTTC
CASSPLSTGEQYF
>.|TRBV7-2|TRBJ2-7|TRBD2
TGTGCCAGCAGCTTAGCAGGGACTAGCTCCTACGAGCAGTACTTC
CASSLAGTSSYEQYF
>.|TRBV9|TRBJ1-1|.
TGTGCCAGCAGCAGAGGGACATTTTCGGACGGTAAAGCTTTCTTT
CASSRGTFSDGKAFF
>few|TRBV6-4|TRBJ1-5|.
TGTGCCAGCAGTCTCGACAGGAATCAGCCCCAGCATTTT
CASSLDRNQPQHF
>.|TRBV11-2|TRBJ1-4|TRBD1
TGTGCCAGCAGCCCGGGGACAGGGGGCGAAGAAAAACTGTTTTTT
CASSPGTGGEEKLFF
>.|TRBV7-6|TRBJ2-2|TRBD1
TGTGCCAGCAGCTCCCGACAGGGGGGCACCGGGGAGCTGTTTTTT
CASSSRQGGTGELFF
>.|TRBV6-6|TRBJ1-6|.
TGTGCCAGCAGCCCGAATCTCGGGGTTAATCATTCACCCCTCCACTTT
CASSPNLGVNHSPLHF
>.|TRBV29-1|TRBJ1-2|.
TGCAGCGTACAGGGCAGACGGGGCTACACCTTC
CSVQGRRGYTF
>once|TRBV5-1|TRBJ2-5|.
TGCGCCAGCAGCTTTACTACTAGCTCTGGGGCAGAGACCCAGTACTTC
CASSFTTSSGAETQYF
>.|TRBV5-1|TRBJ2-1|TRBD2
TGCGCCAGCAGCTTGCCTAGCGGGGGCAATGAGCAGTTCTTC
CASSLPSGGNEQFF
>.|TRBV7-3|TRBJ2-3|TRBD2
TGTGCCAGCAGATTAGCGGGGGGGCGTGAAGATACGCAGTATTTT
CASRLAGGREDTQYF
>.|TRBV6-6|TRBJ1-1|.
TGTGCCAGCAGTTACTTACAGGGTGCGGGCACTGAAGCTTTCTTT
CASSYLQGAGTEAFF
>few|TRBV9|TRBJ1-2|.
TGTGCCAGCAGCACAAATCAAGTCTTCTATGGCTACACCTTC
CASSTNQVFYGYTF
>few|TRBV5-1|TRBJ2-6|.
TGCGCCAGCAGCTCGGTATTGGGGCTCTCTGGGGCCAACGTCCTGACTTTC
CASSSVLGLSGANVLTF
>few|TRBV29-1|TRBJ1-2|TRBD1
TGCAGCGTTACAGGGGGAAACTATGGCTACACCTTC
CSVTGGNYGYTF
>.|TRBV11-2|TRBJ2-5|TRBD2
TGTGCCAGCAGCTTGGGGGCGGGGGGGCAAGAGACCCAGTACTTC
CASSLGAGGQETQYF
>.|TRBV5-6|TRBJ1-4|TRBD1
TGTGCCAGCAGCGCCCGGGACAGACTTAATGAAAAACTGTTTTTT
CASSARDRLNEKLFF
>few|TRBV4-2|TRBJ2-7|TRBD1
TGTGCCAGCAGCCAACCAGGACAGGGGGCGGACGAGCAGTACTTC
CASSQPGQGADEQYF
>.|TRBV6-1|TRBJ1-2|TRBD1
TGTGCCAGCAGTCAAGGGACAGGGGAAGGCTACACCTTC
CASSQGTGEGYTF